The clone carrying this T cell receptor (beta chain) showed up many times. The antigen is undetermined. A much more abundant neighbour one base away suggests this may be a read error. The sample comes from a study of metastatic and nonmetastatic thyroid tumors. On the study more broadly: Blood and tumor or nodule tissue repertoires from malignant and benign thyroid patients were compared.

None of the patients had undergone any treatment ahead of thyroid surgery. As processed by the authors: Across clinicopathological groups, CDR3 differences served as the basis for building a distant-metastasis classifier for papillary thyroid cancer. TCRdb re-called clones via MiXCR from the PCR reads. Clone size and V and J calls follow TCRdb, not the original study. Of approximately 70,000 clones listed, just over 4% are singletons. Study-wide findings and caveats: A significant increase in TCR beta diversity was reportedly seen in malignant thyroid tumors relative to benign nodules, in blood and tumor.

The CDR3 runs 14 residues. Germline lookup yields CDR1 MDHEN and CDR2 SYDVKM. The source of this sequence is a female donor with papillary thyroid cancer or a benign thyroid nodule (not recorded which). Some clones in this sample may be carry-over from other donors' samples. Sequenced input: blood. The rearrangement uses TRBV28 and TRBJ2-7, with D possibly matching TRBD2 (6 bases). The chain's CDR3 is CASRYNLGGYERYF. The CDR3 nucleotides read TGTGCCAGCAGATACAATTTGGGAGGCTACGAGCGGTACTTC.